The entry that follows covers one T cell receptor (beta chain) sequence. Its antigen is not identified. The study ran its PCR with 60 Vbeta and 13 Jbeta primers. TCRdb's copy holds only in-frame clones and misses some; the assay was immunoSEQ multiplex PCR. This sample has 120,000 or so clones, with roughly 83% found just once. With 3 bases removed from V and 2 bases from J, the gap between germline ends came to 12 bases. This CDR3 spans 15 amino acids. The germline gives CDR1 LNHDA, CDR2 SQIVND (reference sequence). This entry is derived from a study of cytomegalovirus exposure and HLA in healthy donors. Study information: Among the 398 genotyped donors, 65% to 90% were placed in the Caucasian-associated ancestry cluster. Notes on the study in general: There were reportedly fewer N-insertions in an Asian-associated ancestry cluster than the approximately 670-donor mean, in a later analysis. In vitro assays verified that a few CMV-associated chains recognized CMV antigens specifically. Looking again later, the authors saw that most CMV-associated TCR beta chains seemed HLA-restricted.

The receptor comes from a man aged 18 to 35 in good health and CMV-seronegative. V usage is TRBV19 and J usage is TRBJ2-3, with D perhaps TRBD1 (6 bases). Input material: PBMCs. The CDR3 spells CASSMGAGNTDTQYF. For the CDR3, the DNA is TGTGCCAGTAGTATGGGGGCCGGGAACACAGATACGCAGTATTTT.